This T cell receptor (beta chain) appears in the sequencing data of a study of blood T cell repertoires in COVID-19. Study information: Recovery among Cohort 3 donors was established by two negative PCRs, clearance, or symptom resolution.

As handled by the study authors: Amplified reference gene primers provided the basis for estimating nucleated cell counts. The repertoire was sequenced with immunoSEQ multiplex PCR; TCRdb's copy has only in-frame clones and lacks some. V and J calls and clone size are given by that table; D and trimming were obtained from the DNA. The data contain 330,000 or so clones, approximately 87% of them singletons. Those who participated ranged in age from roughly 18 to 90 years and resided in 20 to 25 US areas. Participant reports of clinical history set cohort assignment. Per the germline V gene, CDR1 is SGHVS and CDR2 is FQNEAQ. The ends lost 4 bases at V and 6 bases at J; junction bases unmatched: 9. This CDR3 is 16 amino acids long.

Sequenced sample: PBMCs or T cells enriched from blood (not recorded which). The sequence came from a middle-aged man in a cohort exposed to, infected with or recovered from COVID-19 (not recorded which). The chain is built from TRBV7-8 and TRBJ2-1, with 10 positions matching TRBD2. CDR3 nucleotides: TGTGCCAGCAGCTCGCGAGCGGGAGGGTCAGGCAATGAGCAGTTCTTC. Its translation is CASSSRAGGSGNEQFF.